This is a list of T cell receptor beta chains from one sample in a study of cytotoxic CD8 clonotypes in ibrutinib-treated CLL. Assay: immunoSEQ multiplex PCR; the TCRdb copy retains only in-frame clones and omits some. In the table there are 73,000 or so clones, 68% of which are singletons. Sequencing used PBMCs, obtained after 12 months of ibrutinib treatment. These receptors came from a human donor with chronic lymphocytic leukemia. Each CDR3 is given with its conserved first and last residue. A D gene is named only where the DNA matches it firmly. Some rows have no size entry. The others give once, few or many, or a class for an expanded clone.

d_call	clone_size	j_call	v_call	cdr3_nt	cdr3_aa
.	.	TRBJ2-5	TRBV2	TGTGCCAGCAGTCAACAGGGGGGGGAGACCCAGTACTTC	CASSQQGGETQYF
TRBD1	.	TRBJ2-2	TRBV7-8	TGTGCCAGCAGCGGAGGGACAGGGGGTGCGAACACCGGGGAGCTGTTTTTT	CASSGGTGGANTGELFF
.	.	TRBJ2-5	TRBV18	TGTGCCAGCTCACCTCTCACAGGGATTGGGGAGACCCAGTACTTC	CASSPLTGIGETQYF
TRBD2	.	TRBJ2-3	TRBV5-4	TGTGCCAGCAGCTTGAGACTAGCGGGGGTCACAGATACGCAGTATTTT	CASSLRLAGVTDTQYF
.	.	TRBJ2-7	TRBV19	TGTGCCAGTAGTAGAGTACCGGGTCCGTACGAGCAGTACTTC	CASSRVPGPYEQYF
TRBD1	.	TRBJ1-2	TRBV5-4	TGTGCCAGCAGCGGGGGACAGGGGGCCTATGGCTACACCTTC	CASSGGQGAYGYTF
.	few	TRBJ1-2	TRBV7-9	TGTGCCAGCAGCTCCGACGGCTATGGCTACACCTTC	CASSSDGYGYTF
.	.	TRBJ2-5	TRBV2	TGTGCCAGTCAGGTCGAGACCCAGTACTTC	CASQVETQYF
.	few	TRBJ1-2	TRBV19	TGTGCCAGTAGTTGGTCAGACTCTCGGGGCTATGGCTACACCTTC	CASSWSDSRGYGYTF
.	.	TRBJ1-2	TRBV5-4	TGTGCCAGCAGCTTGGTCCCGCAGGCTGGCTACACCTTC	CASSLVPQAGYTF
.	.	TRBJ2-1	TRBV10-3	TGTGCCATCAGTGCCGGGCGGGCAGCCAGATACAATGAGCAGTTCTTC	CAISAGRAARYNEQFF
.	few	TRBJ1-5	TRBV7-2	TGTGCCAGCAGCTGGGACGGACCGGGGTACAATCAGCCCCAGCATTTT	CASSWDGPGYNQPQHF
.	few	TRBJ2-7	TRBV11-3	TGTGCCAGCAGCTTAACCCTCTCGGGGATTAGCTACGAGCAGTACTTC	CASSLTLSGISYEQYF
.	once	TRBJ1-2	TRBV30	TGTGCCTGGAGTGGCGTCCGGGGAAGGGGAGGCTACACCTTC	CAWSGVRGRGGYTF
.	medium-sized	TRBJ2-5	TRBV20-1	TGCAGTGCCGCGAGGAGCGGGCAGTACTTC	CSAARSGQYF
TRBD2	.	TRBJ2-3	TRBV11-2	TGTGCCAGCAGCCGCCCCCGGGGGGCGGGGGGGCAAGGGAATACGCAGTATTTT	CASSRPRGAGGQGNTQYF
TRBD1	.	TRBJ1-2	TRBV5-1	TGCGCCAGCAGCCCATGGACAGGGGGTTTTTCTAACTATGGCTACACCTTC	CASSPWTGGFSNYGYTF
.	.	TRBJ1-3	TRBV15	TGTGCCACCAGCAGAGATCGACCAGGGGTCTCTGGAAACACCATATATTTT	CATSRDRPGVSGNTIYF
TRBD1	.	TRBJ1-1	TRBV7-8	TGTGCCAGCAGCCCGACAGGGGCGGTTGGGGCTTTCTTT	CASSPTGAVGAFF
.	.	TRBJ2-1	TRBV5-1	TGCGCCAGCAGCTTGGGGGCGGGCAATGAGCAGTTCTTC	CASSLGAGNEQFF
TRBD1	medium-sized	TRBJ1-4	TRBV6-5	TGTGCCAGCAGCACGGGACAGAGGGGCCCTGAAAAACTGTTTTTT	CASSTGQRGPEKLFF
.	.	TRBJ1-2	TRBV29-1	TGCAGCGTTAACCCACATGGTCCCTATGGCTACACCTTC	CSVNPHGPYGYTF
.	.	TRBJ1-6	TRBV18	TGTGCCAGCTCTAACAGTGGCTCCTATAATTCACCCCTCCACTTT	CASSNSGSYNSPLHF
.	.	TRBJ1-6	TRBV11-2	TGTGCCAGCACCCCACAGGGAAGGAGTTCACCCCTCCACTTT	CASTPQGRSSPLHF
.	.	TRBJ2-2	TRBV28	TGTGCCAGCCAGCAAGGGGGGTACGGGGAGCTGTTTTTT	CASQQGGYGELFF
.	.	TRBJ2-3	TRBV4-2	TGTGCCAGCAGCCAAGAATGGCGAGGTAGCACAGATACGCAGTATTTT	CASSQEWRGSTDTQYF
.	.	TRBJ1-2	TRBV11-2	TGTGCCAGCAGCTTAGGAGGAGGCAGGGGTCGGTCTAACTATGGCTACACCTTC	CASSLGGGRGRSNYGYTF
.	.	TRBJ2-3	TRBV30	TGTGCCTGGAGTGTGTTAGGGGACGTAGATACGCAGTATTTT	CAWSVLGDVDTQYF
.	once	TRBJ1-2	TRBV5-5	TGTGCCAGCAGCTTGTCAGGGAACTATGGCTACACCTTC	CASSLSGNYGYTF
.	.	TRBJ2-5	TRBV5-6	TGTGCCAGCAGCTTGATTGGTCGAGAGACCCAGTACTTC	CASSLIGRETQYF
.	few	TRBJ1-2	TRBV5-1	TGCGCCAGCAGCTCCAGGGGCTATGGCTACACCTTC	CASSSRGYGYTF
.	.	TRBJ2-7	TRBV18	TGTGCCAGCTCACCGGGAATTTCACGGGGCGGCTCCTACGAGCAGTACTTC	CASSPGISRGGSYEQYF
.	.	TRBJ2-7	TRBV5-1	TGCGCCAGCAGCTTGGTAGGACAGACCGCTCAAGAGCAGTACTTC	CASSLVGQTAQEQYF
.	few	TRBJ1-4	TRBV19	TGTGCCAGTTCTGGACAGAGTCCTAATGAAAAACTGTTTTTT	CASSGQSPNEKLFF
.	.	TRBJ1-2	TRBV6-6	TGTGCCAGCACCGTGGACAGAGGCGGCGGCTACACCTTC	CASTVDRGGGYTF
TRBD1	.	TRBJ1-2	TRBV30	TGTGCCTGGAGCTCGGGACAGGCCTATGGCTACACCTTC	CAWSSGQAYGYTF
.	.	TRBJ2-1	TRBV11-2	TGTGCCAGCCTACAGGGAAGCTCCTACAATGAGCAGTTCTTC	CASLQGSSYNEQFF
.	.	TRBJ2-7	TRBV7-2	TGTGCCAGCAGCTCTCCCTATGGGGAGCAGTACTTC	CASSSPYGEQYF
.	few	TRBJ1-4	TRBV2	TGTGCCAGCAGTGAAGACTCAGGGACCCTGTTTTTT	CASSEDSGTLFF
.	.	TRBJ1-6	TRBV2	TGTGCCAGCAGTGAAGCGGAAGGGGGAACCAATTCACCCCTCCACTTT	CASSEAEGGTNSPLHF
TRBD2	.	TRBJ2-3	TRBV30	TGTGCCTGGAGTGCAATAGCGGGGGCCGAAGGGGAAGATACGCAGTATTTT	CAWSAIAGAEGEDTQYF